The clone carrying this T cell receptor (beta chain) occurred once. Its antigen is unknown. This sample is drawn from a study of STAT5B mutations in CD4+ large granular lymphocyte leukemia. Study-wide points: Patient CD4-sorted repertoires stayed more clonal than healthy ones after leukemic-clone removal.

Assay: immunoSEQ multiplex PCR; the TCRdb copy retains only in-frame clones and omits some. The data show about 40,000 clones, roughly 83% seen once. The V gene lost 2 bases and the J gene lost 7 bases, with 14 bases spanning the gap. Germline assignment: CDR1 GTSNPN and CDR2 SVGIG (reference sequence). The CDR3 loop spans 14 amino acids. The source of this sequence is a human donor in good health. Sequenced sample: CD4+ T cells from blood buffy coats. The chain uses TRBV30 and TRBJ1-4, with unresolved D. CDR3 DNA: TGTGCCTGGAGTTTAACCAGGCCTACTGAAAAACTGTTTTTT. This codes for CAWSLTRPTEKLFF.